This TCR beta chain came from a study of monozygotic twins with inflammatory bowel disease. Findings and caveats of the study: Using the inverse Simpson index, IBD patients had lower TCRbeta diversity than healthy co-twins.

The V gene's germline CDR1 is LNHDA and CDR2 SQIVND (reference sequence). This CDR3 region has 13 residues. For this clonotype: What it binds is not known.

Eight separate reactions for every sample produced the cDNA. The unique tags termed UMIs, each holding a 6-nucleotide sample barcode, were added by means of template switching. TCRdb reprocessed the 5' RACE reads and keeps a single row for each CDR3 protein, giving no DNA. The listing contains 200,000 to 250,000 distinct CDR3 sequences. Someone took an approximately 2.3 ml blood sample from each of the donors. The sequence was obtained from a human donor with ulcerative colitis or Crohn's disease, or a healthy co-twin of an affected twin (not recorded which). Material for sequencing was blood. The chain links TRBV19 to TRBJ2-1; TCRdb lists TRBD1, though no DNA is available to test this call. This chain's CDR3 is CASRPDRYNEQFF.